Below, 28 T cell receptor beta chains from the same sample are listed, as sequenced in a study of T cell responses to AZD1222 COVID-19 vaccine. Generated by immunoSEQ multiplex PCR, the TCRdb table keeps only in-frame clones and is missing some. This sample has more than 95,000 clones, with approximately 88% found just once. This specimen was peripheral blood, taken on day 0 of AZD1222 vaccination. The origin of the receptors is an adult in good health.

This clone was observed a single time. This sequence joins TRBV28 and TRBJ1-4; D may be TRBD1 (5 bases). Looked up from germline, CDR1 is MDHEN and CDR2 is SYDVKM. V lost 2 bases and J lost 11, with 30 bases in between. The CDR3 is 19 amino acids. The CDR3 region is CASSLARGGGRRDQWKLFF. The CDR3 nucleotides are TGTGCCAGCAGTTTAGCAAGGGGTGGGGGAAGGCGTGATCAGTGGAAACTGTTTTTT.

The V call is TRBV24-1, the J call TRBJ2-5, with a possible D match to TRBD1 (5 bases). The CDR3 extends over 13 amino acids. V lost 6 bases and J 5 bases, leaving 12 bases between the germline ends. Germline values: CDR1 KGHDR, CDR2 SFDVKD. The CDR3 is CATSRTSTETQYF. DNA for the CDR3: TGTGCCACCAGTCGGACATCTACGGAGACCCAGTACTTC.

CDR3 coding DNA: TGTGCCAGCAGCTTACTTGGGGGGCTGGGCGAGACCCAGTACTTC. Its protein product is CASSLLGGLGETQYF. V gene TRBV7-6 combines with J gene TRBJ2-5; D could derive from TRBD1 or TRBD2 (6 bases each). Germline V gene sequence: CDR1 SGHVS, CDR2 FNYEAQ. The V end was cut by 2 bases, the J end by 5 bases, with 15 bases between. The CDR3 loop spans 15 amino acids.

This chain connects TRBV24-1 to TRBJ2-7; the D gene is possibly TRBD2 (5 bases). Trimming removed 6 bases from V and 0 bases from J, with 17 bases in between. Germline assignment: CDR1 KGHDR and CDR2 SFDVKD. The CDR3 has 16 amino acids. The CDR3 reads CATSSGWGWSSYEQYF. The DNA of the CDR3 is TGTGCCACCAGTAGCGGCTGGGGATGGAGCTCCTACGAGCAGTACTTC.

This clone occurred once. The chain recombines TRBV12-3 or TRBV12-4 with TRBJ2-3; maybe TRBD1 (6 bases). This CDR3 spans 13 amino acids. The V gene lost 5 bases and the J gene lost 11 bases, with 17 bases spanning the gap. Written as DNA, the CDR3 is TGTGCCAGCAGTACACAGGGAGCACAATTGCAGTATTTT. It encodes CASSTQGAQLQYF.

The chain combines TRBV7-2 with TRBJ2-3; unclear D gene. V was trimmed by 1 base and J by 4 bases, leaving 15 bases between them. Germline-derived CDR1 and CDR2 are SGHTA and FQGNSA. CDR3 length: 16 amino acids. In DNA, the CDR3 is TGTGCCAGCAGCTTAGTCAATTTTGGTAGGGCAGATACGCAGTATTTT. This codes for CASSLVNFGRADTQYF.

The CDR3 protein is CASSLPRGMNTEAFF. The CDR3 region has the DNA TGTGCCAGCAGCCTGCCCCGGGGCATGAACACTGAAGCTTTCTTT. The gene calls are TRBV28 and TRBJ1-1; maybe TRBD1 (5 bases). This CDR3 region has 15 residues. CDR1 and CDR2 from the germline V gene are MDHEN and SYDVKM. The V and J ends lost 6 bases and 0 bases respectively, with 14 bases between them.

The chain links TRBV19 to TRBJ2-7; 7 bases fit TRBD2. Trimming took 3 bases from V and 0 from J; bases not matched to a gene: 2. Germline values: CDR1 LNHDA, CDR2 SQIVND (reference sequence). This CDR3 has 14 residues. The CDR3 spells CASSILADSYEQYF. CDR3 nucleotide sequence: TGTGCCAGTAGTATCCTAGCGGACTCCTACGAGCAGTACTTC.

This clone came up once. V gene TRBV6-5 combines with J gene TRBJ1-6; D call uncertain. The germline CDR1 and CDR2 sequences are MNHEY and SVGAGI. V gave up 7 bases and J gave up 7 bases, with 14 bases separating them. CDR3 size: 14 residues. The CDR3 here is CASMSVGGNSPLHF. CDR3 DNA: TGTGCCAGCATGTCGGTGGGTGGCAATTCACCCCTCCACTTT.

This sequence joins TRBV7-8 and TRBJ2-2; the match to TRBD1 covers 7 bases. Losses at the gene ends were 5 bases for V and 4 bases for J; bases not matched to a gene: 13. The CDR3 totals 17 residues. Germline CDR1 SGHVS, CDR2 FQNEAQ. CDR3 loop: CASSVGTRGPTTGELFF. CDR3 in DNA: TGTGCCAGCAGCGTCGGTACGAGGGGGCCGACCACCGGGGAGCTGTTTTTT. Full variable domain (missing parts from reference TRBV7-8 and TRBJ2-2): GAGVSQSPRYKVAKRGQDVALRCDPISGHVSLFWYQQALGQGPEFLTYFQNEAQLDKSGLPSDRFFAERPEGSVSTLKIQRTQQEDSAVYLCASSVGTRGPTTGELFFGEGSRLTVL.

V is TRBV7-2 and J is TRBJ2-5; no clear D gene. The V gene lost 2 bases and the J gene lost 1 base, with 8 bases spanning the gap. Germline V gene sequence: CDR1 SGHTA, CDR2 FQGNSA. The CDR3 length is 14 residues. The CDR3 loop reads CASSLSQVQETQYF. The CDR3 coding sequence is TGTGCCAGCAGCTTATCGCAGGTCCAAGAGACCCAGTACTTC.

V and J are TRBV2 and TRBJ2-3; possible D gene TRBD1, 7 bases. This CDR3 is 14 amino acids long. The germline CDR1 and CDR2 sequences are SNHLY and FYNNEI. Trimming stripped 7 bases from V and 2 bases from J, with 13 bases between. The CDR3 reads CASNTGDFTDTQYF. CDR3 nucleotide sequence: TGTGCCAGCAATACAGGGGACTTCACAGATACGCAGTATTTT.

V and J are TRBV5-1 and TRBJ2-2; 12 nucleotides match TRBD2. The junction had 4 bases not matched to a gene; V was cut back by 4 bases and J by 6 bases. This CDR3 is built from 15 residues. Germline V gene sequence: CDR1 SGHRS, CDR2 YFSETQ. This CDR3 reads CASSVLAGGAGELFF. For the CDR3, the DNA is TGCGCCAGCAGCGTTCTAGCGGGAGGGGCCGGGGAGCTGTTTTTT.

This chain joins TRBV4-1 and TRBJ1-3; TRBD1 agrees at 8 bases. J lost 16 bases, V lost 4 bases, and 12 bases had no gene match. This CDR3 has 13 amino acids. Germline lookup yields CDR1 MGHRA and CDR2 YSYEKL. The CDR3 sequence: CASSLRRTGPLYF. The CDR3, as DNA: TGCGCCAGCAGCCTTCGGAGGACAGGGCCTTTGTATTTT.

V gene TRBV7-9 combines with J gene TRBJ2-1; D is ambiguous. Trimming took 0 bases from V and 10 from J, leaving 13 bases between them. Germline lookup yields CDR1 SEHNR and CDR2 FQNEAQ (reference sequence). This CDR3 region has 14 residues. The DNA of the CDR3 is TGTGCCAGCAGCTTAGCGGCAGGCGCGCGGGAGCAGTTCTTC. Translated: CASSLAAGAREQFF.

V gene TRBV27 combines with J gene TRBJ1-5; no reliable D call. This CDR3 has 9 amino acids. Per germline, CDR1 MNHEY and CDR2 SMNVEV (reference sequence). V lost 9 bases, J lost 4 bases, and 1 base lay in between. CDR3 region: CARNQPQHF. CDR3 in DNA: TGTGCCAGGAATCAGCCCCAGCATTTT.

This clone has more than one count but fewer than ten. The rearrangement joins TRBV7-2 to TRBJ1-5; possibly TRBD1 for D (5 bases). The CDR3 runs to 13 residues. Germline lookup yields CDR1 SGHTA and CDR2 FQGNSA. V was shortened by 1 base and J by 11 bases, with 12 bases between the two germline ends. The CDR3 DNA sequence: TGTGCCAGCAGCTTAGGGGGTCCGGGGGCCCAGCATTTT. Translation: CASSLGGPGAQHF.

This sequence joins TRBV14 and TRBJ2-1, with D hard to call. Germline V lookup: CDR1 SGHDN, CDR2 FVKESK. V dropped 1 base and J dropped 8 bases, with 9 bases sitting between them. The CDR3 sequence is 13 residues long. The CDR3 DNA is TGTGCCAGCAGCCAAGGGACCGCTTATGAGCAGTTCTTC. This codes for CASSQGTAYEQFF.

The CDR3 reads CASRGTGKETQYF. The CDR3 DNA sequence: TGTGCCAGCAGAGGTACAGGGAAGGAGACCCAGTACTTC. This sequence joins TRBV2 and TRBJ2-5, with D possibly TRBD1 on 6 matching bases. Trimming left V 6 bases short and J 5 bases short, with 13 bases between. The CDR3 is 13 residues long. Germline assignment: CDR1 SNHLY and CDR2 FYNNEI.

This clone was found a few times. The CDR3 sequence: CASSVALAGVHNEQFF. CDR3 nucleotide sequence: TGTGCCAGCAGCGTAGCTCTAGCGGGAGTGCACAATGAGCAGTTCTTC. This sequence joins TRBV9 and TRBJ2-1; TRBD2 matches at 10 bases. J gave up 5 bases and V 0 bases, and 5 bases lay outside the gene matches. Germline CDR1 and CDR2: SGDLS and YYNGEE. The CDR3 contains 16 residues. Combining the CDR3 with reference TRBV9 and TRBJ2-1 gives the whole variable domain DSGVTQTPKHLITATGQRVTLRCSPRSGDLSVYWYQQSLDQGLQFLIQYYNGEERAKGNILERFSAQQFPDLHSELNLSSLELGDSALYFCASSVALAGVHNEQFFGPGTRLTVL.

The V gene is TRBV10-1, the J gene TRBJ2-1; tentative D call: TRBD2 (5 bases). Trimming shortened V by 6 bases and J by 7 bases, and 16 bases separated the two germline ends. The CDR3 runs 14 residues. Germline-derived CDR1 and CDR2 are WNHNN and SYGVQD (reference sequence). This CDR3 reads CASSDEYSGNEQFF. Written as DNA, the CDR3 is TGCGCCAGCAGCGATGAGTATTCGGGGAATGAGCAGTTCTTC.

V and J are TRBV3-1 (or the pseudogene TRBV3-2) and TRBJ2-1, with 7 bases lining up with TRBD2. Germline-derived CDR1 and CDR2 are LGHDT and YNNKEL (reference sequence). The CDR3 runs 13 residues. Germline trimming cut 1 base from V and 13 bases from J; bases unmatched to any gene: 7. CDR3 in amino acids: CASSQGARDYQFF. The CDR3, as DNA: TGTGCCAGCAGCCAAGGGGCCCGGGACTATCAGTTCTTC.

V usage is TRBV11-3 and J usage is TRBJ2-7; TRBD1 agrees at 10 bases. This CDR3 has 15 residues. Trimming at V came to 2 bases and at J to 4 bases, leaving 5 bases not matched to a gene. From germline, CDR1 is SGHNT and CDR2 YENEEA. The CDR3 is CASSLLTGGSYEQYF. CDR3 nucleotides: TGTGCCAGCAGCTTACTGACAGGGGGCTCGTACGAGCAGTACTTC.

V usage is TRBV2 and J usage is TRBJ1-2, with D unresolved. V lost 2 bases to trimming and J lost 0 bases, with 10 bases between them. CDR1 is SNHLY, CDR2 FYNNEI, per germline. The CDR3 sequence is 15 residues long. This chain's CDR3 is CASSESLRSNYGYTF. The CDR3 DNA follows: TGTGCCAGCAGTGAATCGCTACGATCTAACTATGGCTACACCTTC.

V gene TRBV6-2 or TRBV6-3 combines with J gene TRBJ1-4; 7 bases align to TRBD1. The CDR3 sequence is 13 residues long. With V trimmed by 1 base and J by 7 bases, 0 bases remained unmatched. Germline loops: CDR1 MNHEY, CDR2 SVGEGT. The CDR3 nucleotides are TGTGCCAGCAGTTACTACAGGGGTGAAAAACTGTTTTTT. Translated, it gives CASSYYRGEKLFF.

This chain connects TRBV7-6 to TRBJ1-2; no clear D gene. In germline, CDR1 is SGHVS, CDR2 FNYEAQ. The CDR3 sequence is 15 residues long. Between the trimmed V and J ends, which lost 1 base and 1 base, there was a span of 10 bases. This CDR3 reads CASSLEAGGNYGYTF. The CDR3, as DNA: TGTGCCAGCAGCTTAGAGGCCGGAGGTAACTATGGCTACACCTTC.

The chain uses TRBV29-1 and TRBJ2-1, with a tentative D call TRBD1 (7 bases). The V end lost 6 bases, the J end lost 0 bases, and 18 bases lay between the germline ends. CDR1 is SQVTM, CDR2 ANQGSEA, per germline. This CDR3 has 16 residues. In DNA, the CDR3 is TGCAGCGTCGCGGGACAGAGCCACCCCTCCTACAATGAGCAGTTCTTC. Amino acids: CSVAGQSHPSYNEQFF.

The chain employs TRBV6-2 or TRBV6-3 and TRBJ2-1; TRBD2 is a possible D gene (7 bases). Germline V CDR1 and CDR2: MNHEY, SVGEGT. V dropped 5 bases and J dropped 4 bases, with 15 bases sitting between them. The CDR3 is 15 residues long. The CDR3 DNA reads TGTGCCAGCAGTAAAAGGGGGGAGGGTTACAATGAGCAGTTCTTC. Translation: CASSKRGEGYNEQFF.